These T cell receptor beta chains were read from a single sample in a study of type 1 regulatory T cells. These receptors have no identified antigens. TCRdb reprocessed the reads with MiXCR, giving one entry per CDR3 protein. The sample gives 60,000 to 70,000 distinct CDR3 sequences, roughly 49% of which show up once; roughly 2.1% is in the top ten. The material sequenced was cultured non-Tr1 T cells, either the whole culture or a sorted T cell fraction (not recorded which). Every receptor here comes from a human donor in good health. Both conserved end residues are part of each CDR3. The D gene is left open where the match is weak. Size tells how often a clone was seen (once, few, many) or the class of an expanded clone, and some rows leave it out.

>TRBD1|TRBJ1-1|-|TRBV11-1|16
TGTGCCAGCAGCCTTACAGGGGTCACGAGACACACTGAAGCTTTCTTT
CASSLTGVTRHTEAFF
>TRBD1|TRBJ2-1|-|TRBV20-1|16
TGCAGTGCTAGAGACCCGGGACAGGGAGCCTACAATGAGCAGTTCTTC
CSARDPGQGAYNEQFF
>-|TRBJ2-2|-|TRBV12-3/TRBV12-4|14
TGTGCCAGCAGTTTAGGGGGGGATTCCGGGGAGCTGTTTTTT
CASSLGGDSGELFF
>TRBD2|TRBJ2-3|-|TRBV9|14
TGTGCCAGCAGCCCCGGGGGGGCCCAAGATACGCAGTATTTT
CASSPGGAQDTQYF
>-|TRBJ2-2|-|TRBV6-6|12
TGTGCCAGCAGCTTTAACACCGGGGAGCTGTTTTTT
CASSFNTGELFF
>-|TRBJ1-2|-|TRBV20-1|11
TGCAGTCAGTTCATTAACTATGGCTACACCTTC
CSQFINYGYTF
>-|TRBJ2-5|few|TRBV7-2|17
TGTGCCAGCAGCTTAGAGGGGCGGGGAGCTATCCAAGAGACCCAGTACTTC
CASSLEGRGAIQETQYF
>-|TRBJ2-3|few|TRBV7-2|12
TGTGCCAGCAGCTTACTACGATCCCCGCAGTATTTT
CASSLLRSPQYF
>TRBD2|TRBJ2-3|few|TRBV7-2|20
TGTGCCAGCAGCTTAGAAGGTAGCGGGGGGCTTTTTCGGCGTTCAGATACGCAGTATTTT
CASSLEGSGGLFRRSDTQYF
>-|TRBJ2-1|few|TRBV20-1|14
TGCAGTGCTAGAGCCGCCGTACCCCCCCATGAGCAGTTCTTC
CSARAAVPPHEQFF
>TRBD2|TRBJ2-1|-|TRBV6-5|16
TGTGCCAGCAGTTACTCGTGGCGGGGGGGTCACAATGAGCAGTTCTTC
CASSYSWRGGHNEQFF
>-|TRBJ2-6|-|TRBV5-1|15
TGCTCCAGCAGCTTACAGTCAGCTGGGGCCAACGTCCTGACTTTC
CSSSLQSAGANVLTF
>TRBD2|TRBJ2-3|-|TRBV4-1|17
TGCGCCAGCAGCCAAGACGGGAGCGGGGGCCTCACAGATACGCAGTATTTT
CASSQDGSGGLTDTQYF
>-|TRBJ2-3|once|TRBV12-3/TRBV12-4|15
TGTGCCAGCAGGGATGGGACACGGAGCACAGATACGCAGTATTTT
CASRDGTRSTDTQYF